This TCR beta chain was recovered during a study of blood T cell repertoires in COVID-19. As for the study in general: Acute and convalescent COVID-19 samples came from the United States, Italy and Spain.

Followed over time, Seattle patients had been enrolled while infection was active. In the study's own analysis: From reference gene primer amplification, estimates of nucleated cell counts were derived. This table comes from immunoSEQ multiplex PCR, and its TCRdb copy is limited to in-frame clones, with some not included. The D gene and trimming were derived from the DNA, and the V and J assignments and clone size from that table. The data hold 150,000 to 200,000 clones, with 90% to 95% observed a single time. This CDR3 comprises 16 residues. In germline, CDR1 is SGHTA, CDR2 FQGTGA. Trimming at V came to 1 base and at J to 2 bases, leaving 2 bases not matched to a gene.

This sequence was found in a man aged 25-45 years with COVID-19, enrolled during active disease. The chain is built from TRBV7-3 and TRBJ2-3, with 11 bases that match TRBD2. Material: peripheral blood. This CDR3 is CASSLNSGGATDTQYF. The DNA of the CDR3 is TGTGCCAGCAGCTTAAATAGCGGGGGGGCCACAGATACGCAGTATTTT. The entire variable domain, with the rest obtained from reference TRBV7-3 and TRBJ2-3, is as follows: GAGVSQTPSNKVTEKGKYVELRCDPISGHTALYWYRQSLGQGPEFLIYFQGTGAADDSGLPNDRFFAVRPEGSVSTLKIQRTERGDSAVYLCASSLNSGGATDTQYFGPGTRLTVL.